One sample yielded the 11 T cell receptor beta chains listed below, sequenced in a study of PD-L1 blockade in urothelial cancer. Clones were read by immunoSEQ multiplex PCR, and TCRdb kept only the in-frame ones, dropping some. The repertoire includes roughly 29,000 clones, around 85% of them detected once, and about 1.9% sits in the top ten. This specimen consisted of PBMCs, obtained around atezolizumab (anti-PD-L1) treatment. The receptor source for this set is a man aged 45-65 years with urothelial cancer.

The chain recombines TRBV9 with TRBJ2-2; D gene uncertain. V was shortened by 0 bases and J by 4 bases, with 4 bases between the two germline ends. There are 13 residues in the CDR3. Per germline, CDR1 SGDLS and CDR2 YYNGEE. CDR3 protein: CASSVGGTGELFF. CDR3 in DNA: TGTGCCAGCAGCGTAGGCGGCACCGGGGAGCTGTTTTTT.

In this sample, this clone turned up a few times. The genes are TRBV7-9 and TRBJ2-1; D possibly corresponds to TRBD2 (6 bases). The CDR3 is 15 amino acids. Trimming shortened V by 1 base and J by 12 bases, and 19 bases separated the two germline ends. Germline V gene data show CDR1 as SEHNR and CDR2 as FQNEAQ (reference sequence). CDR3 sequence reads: CASSLGGTPSSVQFF. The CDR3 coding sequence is TGTGCCAGCAGCTTAGGCGGGACCCCCTCTAGTGTGCAGTTCTTC.

Here the CDR3 reads CASSFSRGKSEQFF. CDR3 nucleotide sequence: TGTGCCAGCAGTTTTTCCAGGGGTAAGTCGGAGCAGTTCTTC. V is TRBV28 and J is TRBJ2-1; D perhaps matches TRBD1 (6 bases). Per germline, CDR1 MDHEN and CDR2 SYDVKM. Trimming removed 3 bases at V and 10 bases at J, with 16 bases between. This CDR3 comprises 14 residues.

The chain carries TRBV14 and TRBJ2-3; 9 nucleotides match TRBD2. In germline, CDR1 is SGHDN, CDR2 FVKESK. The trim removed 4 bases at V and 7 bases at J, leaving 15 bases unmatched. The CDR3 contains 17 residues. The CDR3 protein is CASSRAGRAGGLYTQYF. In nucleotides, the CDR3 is TGTGCCAGCAGCCGGGCGGGACGAGCGGGGGGACTGTATACGCAGTATTTT.

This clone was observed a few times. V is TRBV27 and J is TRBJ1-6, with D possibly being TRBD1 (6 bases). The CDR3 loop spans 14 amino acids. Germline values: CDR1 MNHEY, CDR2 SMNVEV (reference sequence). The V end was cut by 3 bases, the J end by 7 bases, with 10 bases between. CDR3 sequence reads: CASSFIQGNSPLHF. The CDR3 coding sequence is TGTGCCAGCAGTTTTATCCAGGGGAATTCACCCCTCCACTTT.

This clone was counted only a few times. CDR3 sequence: CASSLVRAQETQYF. The CDR3 DNA is TGTGCCAGCAGCTTAGTCAGGGCCCAAGAGACCCAGTACTTC. This chain uses TRBV11-2 with TRBJ2-5; possible D gene TRBD1, 5 bases. V lost 1 base and J 1 base, leaving 7 bases between the germline ends. This CDR3 region has 14 residues. The germline V gene has CDR1 SGHAT and CDR2 FQNNGV.

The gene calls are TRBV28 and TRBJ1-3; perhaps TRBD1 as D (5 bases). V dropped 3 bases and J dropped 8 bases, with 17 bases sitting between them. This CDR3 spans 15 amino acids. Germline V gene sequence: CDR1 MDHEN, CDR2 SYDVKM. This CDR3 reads CASSFYGREVDTIYF. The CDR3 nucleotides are TGTGCCAGCAGTTTCTATGGCAGGGAAGTAGACACCATATATTTT.

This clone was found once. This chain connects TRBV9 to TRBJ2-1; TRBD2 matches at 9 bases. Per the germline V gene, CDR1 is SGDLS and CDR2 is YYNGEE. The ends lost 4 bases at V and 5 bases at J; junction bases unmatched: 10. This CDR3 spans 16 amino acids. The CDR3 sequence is CASSLRREGPDNEQFF. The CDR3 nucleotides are TGTGCCAGCAGCCTGAGGCGGGAGGGCCCTGACAATGAGCAGTTCTTC.

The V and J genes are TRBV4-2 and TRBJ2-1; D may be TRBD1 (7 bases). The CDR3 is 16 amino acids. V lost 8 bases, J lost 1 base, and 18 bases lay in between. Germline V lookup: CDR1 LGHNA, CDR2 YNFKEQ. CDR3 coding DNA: TGTGCCAGCGGCCGCGGGACAGATATTTCCTACAATGAGCAGTTCTTC. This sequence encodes CASGRGTDISYNEQFF.

In DNA, the CDR3 is TGTGCCAGCAGCGTAGCTAGCGGAGACTACGAGCAGTACTTC. It codes for CASSVASGDYEQYF. The chain employs TRBV9 and TRBJ2-7; TRBD2 matches 7 bases. V shed 0 bases, J shed 3 bases, and the junction held 3 bases outside the gene matches. This CDR3 is built from 14 residues. In germline, CDR1 is SGDLS, CDR2 YYNGEE. Based on the CDR3 plus reference TRBV9 and TRBJ2-7, the full variable domain is DSGVTQTPKHLITATGQRVTLRCSPRSGDLSVYWYQQSLDQGLQFLIQYYNGEERAKGNILERFSAQQFPDLHSELNLSSLELGDSALYFCASSVASGDYEQYFGPGTRLTVT.

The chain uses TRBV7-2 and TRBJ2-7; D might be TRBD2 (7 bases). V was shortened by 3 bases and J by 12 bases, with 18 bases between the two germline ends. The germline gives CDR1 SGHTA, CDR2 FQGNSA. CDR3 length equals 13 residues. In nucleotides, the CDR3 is TGTGCCAGCAGCTTCCACAGGGAGGGTGGCTTGTACGTC. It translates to CASSFHREGGLYV.